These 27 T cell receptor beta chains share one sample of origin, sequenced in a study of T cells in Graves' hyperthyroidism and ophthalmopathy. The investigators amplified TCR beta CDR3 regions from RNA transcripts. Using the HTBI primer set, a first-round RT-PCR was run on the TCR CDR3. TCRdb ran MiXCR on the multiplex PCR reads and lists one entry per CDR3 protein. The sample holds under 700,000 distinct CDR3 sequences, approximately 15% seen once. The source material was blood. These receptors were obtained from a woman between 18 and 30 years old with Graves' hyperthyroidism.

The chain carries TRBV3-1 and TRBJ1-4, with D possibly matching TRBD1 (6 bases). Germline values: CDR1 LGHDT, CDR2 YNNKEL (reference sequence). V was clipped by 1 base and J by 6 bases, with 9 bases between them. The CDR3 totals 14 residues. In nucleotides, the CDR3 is TGTGCCAGCAGCCAAGGGGGGCGGGATGAAAAACTGTTTTTT. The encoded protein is CASSQGGRDEKLFF. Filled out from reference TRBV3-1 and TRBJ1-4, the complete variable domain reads DTAVSQTPKYLVTQMGNDKSIKCEQNLGHDTMYWYKQDSKKFLKIMFSYNNKELIINETVPNRFSPKSPDKAHLNLHINSLELGDSAVYFCASSQGGRDEKLFFGSGTQLSVL.

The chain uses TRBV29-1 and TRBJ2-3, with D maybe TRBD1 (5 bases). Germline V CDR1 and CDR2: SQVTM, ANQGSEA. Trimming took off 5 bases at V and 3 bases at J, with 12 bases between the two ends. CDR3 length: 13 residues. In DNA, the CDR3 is TGCAGCGTTCAGGGTGGAATAACAGATACGCAGTATTTT. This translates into CSVQGGITDTQYF.

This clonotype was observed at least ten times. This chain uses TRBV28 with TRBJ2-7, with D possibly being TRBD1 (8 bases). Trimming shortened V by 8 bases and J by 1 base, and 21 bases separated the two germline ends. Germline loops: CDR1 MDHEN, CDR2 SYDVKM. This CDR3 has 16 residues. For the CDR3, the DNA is TGTGCCAGCGGTAGAACAGGGGGGGGGATGTCCTACGAGCAGTACTTC. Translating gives CASGRTGGGMSYEQYF.

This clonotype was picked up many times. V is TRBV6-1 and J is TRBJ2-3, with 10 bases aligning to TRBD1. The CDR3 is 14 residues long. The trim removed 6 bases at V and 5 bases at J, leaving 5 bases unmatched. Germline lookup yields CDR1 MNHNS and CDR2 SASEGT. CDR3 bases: TGTGCCAGCAGGAAGGGACAGGGGAGAGATACGCAGTATTTT. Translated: CASRKGQGRDTQYF.

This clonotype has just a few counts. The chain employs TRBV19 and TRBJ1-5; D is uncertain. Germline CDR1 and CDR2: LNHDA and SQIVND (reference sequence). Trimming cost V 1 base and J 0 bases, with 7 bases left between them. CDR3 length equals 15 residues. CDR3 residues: CASSIVVVSNQPQHF. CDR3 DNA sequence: TGTGCCAGTAGTATAGTTGTGGTTAGCAATCAGCCCCAGCATTTT.

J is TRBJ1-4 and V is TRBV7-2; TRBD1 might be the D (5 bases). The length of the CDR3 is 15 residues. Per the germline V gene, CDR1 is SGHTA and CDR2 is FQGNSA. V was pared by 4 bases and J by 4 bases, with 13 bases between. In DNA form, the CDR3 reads TGTGCCAGCAGCTACACCGGGACGGTTAATGAAAAACTGTTTTTT. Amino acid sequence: CASSYTGTVNEKLFF.

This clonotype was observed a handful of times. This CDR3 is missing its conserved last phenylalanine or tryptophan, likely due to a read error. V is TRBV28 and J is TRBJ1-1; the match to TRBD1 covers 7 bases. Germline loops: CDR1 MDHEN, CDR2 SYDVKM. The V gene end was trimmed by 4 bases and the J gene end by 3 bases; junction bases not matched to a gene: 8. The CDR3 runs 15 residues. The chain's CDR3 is CASSWDRGRHTEAFL. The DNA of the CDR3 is TGTGCCAGCAGTTGGGACAGAGGGCGCCACACTGAAGCTTTCCTT.

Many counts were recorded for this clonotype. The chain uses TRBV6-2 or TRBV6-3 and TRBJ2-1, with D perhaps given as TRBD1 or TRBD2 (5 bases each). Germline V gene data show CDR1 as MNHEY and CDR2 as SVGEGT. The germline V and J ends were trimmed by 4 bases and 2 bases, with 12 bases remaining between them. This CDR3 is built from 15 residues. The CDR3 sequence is CASSFLGATYNEQFF. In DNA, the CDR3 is TGTGCCAGCAGTTTCCTCGGGGCCACCTACAATGAGCAGTTCTTC.

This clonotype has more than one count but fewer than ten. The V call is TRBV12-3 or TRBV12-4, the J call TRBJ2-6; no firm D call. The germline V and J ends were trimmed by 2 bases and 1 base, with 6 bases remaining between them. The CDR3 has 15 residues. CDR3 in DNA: TGTGCCAGCAGTTTATCCAGGTCTGGGGCCAACGTCCTGACTTTC. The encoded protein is CASSLSRSGANVLTF.

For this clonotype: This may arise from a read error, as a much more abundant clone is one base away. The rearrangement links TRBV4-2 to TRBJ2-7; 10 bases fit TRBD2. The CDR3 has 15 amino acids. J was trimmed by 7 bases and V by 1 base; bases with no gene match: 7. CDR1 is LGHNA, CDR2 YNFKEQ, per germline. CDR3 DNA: TGTGCCAGCAGCCAAGTCTCTAGCGGGAGTGCTGAGCAGTACTTC. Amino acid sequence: CASSQVSSGSAEQYF.

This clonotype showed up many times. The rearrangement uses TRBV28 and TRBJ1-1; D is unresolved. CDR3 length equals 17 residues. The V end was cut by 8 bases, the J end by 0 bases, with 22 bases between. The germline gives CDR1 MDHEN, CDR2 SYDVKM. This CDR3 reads CASLTAAGGWMNTEAFF. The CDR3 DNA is TGTGCCAGCTTAACCGCGGCGGGTGGTTGGATGAACACTGAAGCTTTCTTT.

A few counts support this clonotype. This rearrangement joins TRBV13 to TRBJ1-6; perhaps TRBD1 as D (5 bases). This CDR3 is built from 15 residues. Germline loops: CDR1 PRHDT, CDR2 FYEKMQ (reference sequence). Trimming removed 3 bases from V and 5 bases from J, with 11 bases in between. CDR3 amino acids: CASSFQGVHNSPLHF. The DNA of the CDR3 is TGTGCCAGCAGCTTCCAGGGAGTCCATAATTCACCCCTCCACTTT. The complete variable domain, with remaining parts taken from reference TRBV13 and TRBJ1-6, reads AAGVIQSPRHLIKEKRETATLKCYPIPRHDTVYWYQQGPGQDPQFLISFYEKMQSDKGSIPDRFSAQQFSDYHSELNMSSLELGDSALYFCASSFQGVHNSPLHFGNGTRLTVT.

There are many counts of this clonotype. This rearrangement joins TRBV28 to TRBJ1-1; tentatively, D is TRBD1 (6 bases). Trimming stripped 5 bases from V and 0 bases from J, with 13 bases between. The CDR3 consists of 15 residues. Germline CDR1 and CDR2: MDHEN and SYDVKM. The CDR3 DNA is TGTGCCAGCAGTGTACAGGGTGGAGTGAACACTGAAGCTTTCTTT. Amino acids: CASSVQGGVNTEAFF.

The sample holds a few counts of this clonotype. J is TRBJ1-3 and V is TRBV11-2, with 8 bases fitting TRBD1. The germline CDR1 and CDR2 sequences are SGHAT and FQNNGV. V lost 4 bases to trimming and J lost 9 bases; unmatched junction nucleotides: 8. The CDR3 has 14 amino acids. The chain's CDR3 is CASSSDRDGSTIYF. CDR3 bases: TGTGCCAGCAGCTCGGACAGGGATGGGAGCACCATATATTTT.

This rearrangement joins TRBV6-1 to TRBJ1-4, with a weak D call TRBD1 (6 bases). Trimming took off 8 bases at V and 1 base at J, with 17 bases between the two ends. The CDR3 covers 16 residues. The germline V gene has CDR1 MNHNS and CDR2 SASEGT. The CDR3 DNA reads TGTGCCAGCGGGGAGGCTCAGGGGCAAACTAATGAAAAACTGTTTTTT. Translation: CASGEAQGQTNEKLFF.

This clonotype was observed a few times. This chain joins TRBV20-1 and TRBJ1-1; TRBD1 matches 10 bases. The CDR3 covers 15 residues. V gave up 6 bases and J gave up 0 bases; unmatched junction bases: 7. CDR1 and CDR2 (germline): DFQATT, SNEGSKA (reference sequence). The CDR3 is CSAKGTGVLNTEAFF. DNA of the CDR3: TGCAGTGCCAAAGGGACAGGGGTTTTGAACACTGAAGCTTTCTTT.

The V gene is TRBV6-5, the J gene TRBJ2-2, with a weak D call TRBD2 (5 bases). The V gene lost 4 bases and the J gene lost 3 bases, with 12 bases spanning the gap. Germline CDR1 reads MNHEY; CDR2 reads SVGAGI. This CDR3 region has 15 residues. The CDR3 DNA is TGTGCCAGCAGTTTCGATAGCGTCGACACCGGGGAGCTGTTTTTT. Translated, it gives CASSFDSVDTGELFF.

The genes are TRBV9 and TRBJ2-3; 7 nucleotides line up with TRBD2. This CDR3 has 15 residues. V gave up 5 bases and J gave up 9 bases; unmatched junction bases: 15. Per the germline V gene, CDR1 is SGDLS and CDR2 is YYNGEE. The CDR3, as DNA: TGTGCCAGCAGTCCCCCCGGAGCGGGGTTGGGGACGCAGTATTTT. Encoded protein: CASSPPGAGLGTQYF.

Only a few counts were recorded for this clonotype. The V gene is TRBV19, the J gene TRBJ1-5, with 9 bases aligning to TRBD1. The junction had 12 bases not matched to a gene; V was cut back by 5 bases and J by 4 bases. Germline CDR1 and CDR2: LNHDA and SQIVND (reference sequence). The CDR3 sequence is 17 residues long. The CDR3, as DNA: TGTGCCAGTAGTGACCTTCGGGACAGGGTTCGGAATCAGCCCCAGCATTTT. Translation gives CASSDLRDRVRNQPQHF.

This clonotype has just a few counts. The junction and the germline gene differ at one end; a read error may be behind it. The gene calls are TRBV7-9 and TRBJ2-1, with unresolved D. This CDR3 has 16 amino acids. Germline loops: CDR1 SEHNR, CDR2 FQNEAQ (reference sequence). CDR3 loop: CASSIARAINLNEQFF. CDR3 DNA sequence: TGTGCCAGCAGCATAGCAAGGGCGATAAACCTCAATGAGCAGTTCTTC.

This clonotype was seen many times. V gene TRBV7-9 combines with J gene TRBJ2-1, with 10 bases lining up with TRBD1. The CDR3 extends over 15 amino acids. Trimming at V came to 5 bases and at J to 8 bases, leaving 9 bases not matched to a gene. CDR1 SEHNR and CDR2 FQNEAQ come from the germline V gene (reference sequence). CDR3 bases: TGTGCCAGCAGCCCGGGACAGGGGAATCTCGATGAGCAGTTCTTC. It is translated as CASSPGQGNLDEQFF.

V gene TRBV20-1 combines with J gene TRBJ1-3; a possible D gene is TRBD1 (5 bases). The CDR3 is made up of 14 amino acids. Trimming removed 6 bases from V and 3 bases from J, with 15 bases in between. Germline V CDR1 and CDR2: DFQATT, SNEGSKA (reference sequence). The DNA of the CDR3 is TGCAGTGCCGAAACTTGGGGCAATGGAAACACCATATATTTT. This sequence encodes CSAETWGNGNTIYF.

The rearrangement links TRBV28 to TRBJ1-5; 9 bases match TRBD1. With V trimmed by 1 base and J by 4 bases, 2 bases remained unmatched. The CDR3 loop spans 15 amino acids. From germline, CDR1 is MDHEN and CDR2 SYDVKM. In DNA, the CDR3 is TGTGCCAGCAGTTTATTTGGACAGGGGAATCAGCCCCAGCATTTT. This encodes CASSLFGQGNQPQHF. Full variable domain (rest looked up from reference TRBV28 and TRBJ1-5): DVKVTQSSRYLVKRTGEKVFLECVQDMDHENMFWYRQDPGLGLRLIYFSYDVKMKEKGDIPEGYSVSREKKERFSLILESASTNQTSMYLCASSLFGQGNQPQHFGDGTRLSIL.

The CDR3 reads CASRHPEWEVETQYF. The CDR3 DNA sequence: TGTGCCAGCAGGCACCCAGAGTGGGAGGTCGAGACCCAGTACTTC. This chain links TRBV6-1 with TRBJ2-5; D may be TRBD2 (6 bases). Germline values: CDR1 MNHNS, CDR2 SASEGT. Trimming stripped 6 bases from V and 5 bases from J, with 19 bases between. CDR3 length equals 15 residues.

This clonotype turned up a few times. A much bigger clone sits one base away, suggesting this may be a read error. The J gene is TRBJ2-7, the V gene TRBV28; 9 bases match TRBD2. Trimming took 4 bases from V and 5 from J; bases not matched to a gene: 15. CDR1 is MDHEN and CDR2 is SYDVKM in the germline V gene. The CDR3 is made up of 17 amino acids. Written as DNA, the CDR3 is TGTGCCAGCAGTTCTCCGACTGGCGGGAGGGCCGATCACGAGCAGTACTTC. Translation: CASSSPTGGRADHEQYF. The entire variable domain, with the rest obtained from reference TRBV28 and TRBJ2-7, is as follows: DVKVTQSSRYLVKRTGEKVFLECVQDMDHENMFWYRQDPGLGLRLIYFSYDVKMKEKGDIPEGYSVSREKKERFSLILESASTNQTSMYLCASSSPTGGRADHEQYFGPGTRLTVT.

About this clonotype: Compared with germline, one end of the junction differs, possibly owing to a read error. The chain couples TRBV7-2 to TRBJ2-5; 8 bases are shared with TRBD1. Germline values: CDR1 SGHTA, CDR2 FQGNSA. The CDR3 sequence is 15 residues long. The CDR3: CASSRSGTGQETRYF. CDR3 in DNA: TGCGCCAGCAGCCGGTCCGGGACAGGACAAGAGACCCGGTACTTC.

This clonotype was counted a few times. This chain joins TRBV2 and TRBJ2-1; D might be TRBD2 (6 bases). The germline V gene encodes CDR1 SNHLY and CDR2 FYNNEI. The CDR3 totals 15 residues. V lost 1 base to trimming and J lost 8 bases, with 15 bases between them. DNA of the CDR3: TGTGCCAGCAGTGAAGAGCGGGCCCATACGGATGAGCAGTTCTTC. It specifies CASSEERAHTDEQFF.